Below, 14 T cell receptor beta chains from the same sample are listed, as sequenced in a study of Ad26.COV2.S vaccination and SARS-CoV-2 variants. The table came from immunoSEQ multiplex PCR; TCRdb's copy has only in-frame clones and leaves some out. The sample lists 300,000 to 400,000 clones, about 87% occurring once. Treatment in this sample: approximately 18 received Ad26.COV2.S at low or high dose, single or two shots; about five received placebo; per-sample allocation not given. Following the first vaccine or placebo injection, samples were taken on day 63. Sequenced material: peripheral blood, taken in a trial of Ad26.COV2.S vaccine versus placebo. These receptors came from a person between 18 and 60 years old who received the Ad26.COV2.S COVID-19 vaccine or a placebo.

The genes are TRBV5-6 and TRBJ2-1, with TRBD2 identical over 10 bases. CDR1 and CDR2 from the germline V gene are SGHDT and YYEEEE. CDR3 length: 15 amino acids. With V trimmed by 2 bases and J by 4 bases, 3 bases remained unmatched. The CDR3, as DNA: TGTGCCAGCAGCTTCGTAGCGGGAGGTTACAATGAGCAGTTCTTC. Protein product: CASSFVAGGYNEQFF.

The chain combines TRBV7-2 with TRBJ2-7; D may be TRBD2 (6 bases). With 5 bases removed from V and 5 bases from J, the gap between germline ends came to 25 bases. The CDR3 is made up of 17 amino acids. Per the germline V gene, CDR1 is SGHTA and CDR2 is FQGNSA. CDR3 nucleotide sequence: TGTGCCAGCAGCCAAGGGGCGCTGCAGGGAGGCATGAACGAGCAGTACTTC. It encodes CASSQGALQGGMNEQYF.

The chain carries TRBV18 and TRBJ2-2; 10 bases agree with TRBD1. CDR1 is KGHSH and CDR2 is LQKENI in the germline V gene. V gave up 0 bases and J gave up 6 bases; unmatched junction bases: 7. The CDR3 loop spans 17 amino acids. The CDR3 DNA sequence: TGTGCCAGCTCACCACCTAGACAGGGGGCGTTTGCCGGGGAGCTGTTTTTT. The encoded protein is CASSPPRQGAFAGELFF. Supplemented by reference TRBV18 and TRBJ2-2, the full variable domain reads NAGVMQNPRHLVRRRGQEARLRCSPMKGHSHVYWYRQLPEEGLKFMVYLQKENIIDESGMPKERFSAEFPKEGPSILRIQQVVRGDSAAYFCASSPPRQGAFAGELFFGEGSRLTVL.

The chain couples TRBV15 to TRBJ2-7; D is possibly TRBD1 or TRBD2 (5 bases each). The CDR3 has 14 amino acids. Germline V lookup: CDR1 LNHNV, CDR2 YYDKDF (reference sequence). Trimming removed 1 base at V and 4 bases at J, with 11 bases between. CDR3 in amino acids: CATSRGGREYEQYF. The CDR3 coding sequence is TGTGCCACCAGCAGAGGGGGACGGGAATACGAGCAGTACTTC.

The chain is built from TRBV7-2 and TRBJ1-1, with a tentative D call TRBD1 (5 bases). There are 14 residues in the CDR3. Germline CDR1 is SGHTA and CDR2 is FQGNSA. Trimming left V 10 bases short and J 0 bases short, with 15 bases between. The CDR3, as DNA: TGTGCCATCCAGCGGGCAGGGTTGAACACTGAAGCTTTCTTT. It is translated as CAIQRAGLNTEAFF.

The rearrangement joins TRBV19 to TRBJ2-7; the D call may be TRBD1 or TRBD2 (5 bases each). Germline CDR1 reads LNHDA; CDR2 reads SQIVND (reference sequence). The CDR3 has 14 residues. With 6 bases removed from V and 2 bases from J, the gap between germline ends came to 14 bases. DNA for the CDR3: TGTGCCAGTAGCCTAGGGGAGTTCCCCTACGAGCAGTACTTC. Protein product: CASSLGEFPYEQYF.

The chain joins TRBV30 to TRBJ2-1; no definite D call. CDR3 length: 13 residues. V gave up 1 base and J gave up 1 base, with 5 bases separating them. The germline gives CDR1 GTSNPN, CDR2 SVGIG (reference sequence). The CDR3 sequence: CAWSALSYNEQFF. CDR3 nucleotide sequence: TGTGCCTGGAGTGCGTTGTCCTACAATGAGCAGTTCTTC.

The chain uses TRBV6-2 or TRBV6-3 and TRBJ1-2; no firm D call. The CDR3 totals 12 residues. Per germline, CDR1 MNHEY and CDR2 SVGEGT. Trimming took 3 bases from V and 6 from J, leaving 8 bases between them. CDR3: CASSYSRHGYTF. The CDR3 nucleotides read TGTGCCAGCAGTTATTCGAGGCATGGCTACACCTTC.

The chain couples TRBV7-3 to TRBJ2-5; 12 bases map to TRBD2. V was clipped by 5 bases and J by 5 bases; unmatched bases: 9. Germline-derived CDR1 and CDR2 are SGHTA and FQGTGA. CDR3 size: 16 residues. The CDR3: CASSRTPSGGAETQYF. The CDR3, as DNA: TGTGCCAGCAGCCGAACCCCTAGCGGGGGGGCGGAGACCCAGTACTTC.

A single count supports this clone. V is TRBV6-2 or TRBV6-3 and J is TRBJ1-2; D ambiguous. The V end lost 0 bases, the J end lost 0 bases, and 2 bases lay between the germline ends. The length of the CDR3 is 13 residues. The germline CDR1 and CDR2 sequences are MNHEY and SVGEGT. Here the CDR3 reads CASSYSSNYGYTF. The CDR3 region has the DNA TGTGCCAGCAGTTACTCCTCTAACTATGGCTACACCTTC.

V gene TRBV28 combines with J gene TRBJ2-5; D might be TRBD2 (7 bases). Germline V CDR1 and CDR2: MDHEN, SYDVKM. This CDR3 region has 15 residues. V lost 6 bases to trimming and J lost 2 bases, with 16 bases between them. This CDR3 reads CASRSGGADQETQYF. The CDR3 nucleotides read TGTGCCAGCAGAAGTGGGGGGGCAGATCAAGAGACCCAGTACTTC.

The gene calls are TRBV15 and TRBJ1-4; D gene unclear. Trimming left V 5 bases short and J 7 bases short, with 14 bases between. Germline assignment: CDR1 LNHNV and CDR2 YYDKDF (reference sequence). CDR3 length equals 14 residues. The CDR3 spells CATSSPGRSEKLFF. Here the CDR3 DNA reads TGTGCCACCAGCTCTCCCGGTAGGAGTGAAAAACTGTTTTTT.

The CDR3 DNA reads as TGTGCCAGCAGCCTGAAGCAGGGTCCGGAAGCTTTCTTT. Amino acid sequence: CASSLKQGPEAFF. V is TRBV6-5 and J is TRBJ1-1; a weak D match, TRBD1 (5 bases). The CDR3 spans 13 residues. Deletions cut 6 bases from V and 8 bases from J, with 16 bases between. Germline values: CDR1 MNHEY, CDR2 SVGAGI.

This clone was detected only once. The chain carries TRBV5-5 and TRBJ1-2; D unresolved. The CDR3 has 12 amino acids. Germline CDR1 reads SGHKS; CDR2 reads YYEKEE (reference sequence). V shed 3 bases and J shed 6 bases, with 9 bases lying between them. The CDR3 sequence: CASSSYGDGYTF. In nucleotides, the CDR3 is TGTGCCAGCAGCTCCTACGGGGATGGCTACACCTTC. The entire variable domain, with the rest obtained from reference TRBV5-5 and TRBJ1-2, is as follows: DAGVTQSPTHLIKTRGQQVTLRCSPISGHKSVSWYQQVLGQGPQFIFQYYEKEERGRGNFPDRFSARQFPNYSSELNVNALLLGDSALYLCASSSYGDGYTFGSGTRLTVV.